Presented here are 22 T cell receptor beta chains from one specimen sequenced in a study of blood T cell repertoires in COVID-19. Assay: immunoSEQ multiplex PCR; the TCRdb copy retains only in-frame clones and omits some. The top ten hold roughly 27% of the sample, which has roughly 62,000 clones, 65% to 85% seen once. The sample comprised peripheral blood. Receptors originate from a human donor in a cohort sampled during active COVID-19.

The chain uses TRBV5-1 and TRBJ2-1; TRBD2 agrees at 7 bases. Unmatched junction bases numbered 3, after V lost 2 bases and J lost 4 bases. The CDR3 totals 14 residues. Germline V gives CDR1 SGHRS, CDR2 YFSETQ. Written as DNA, the CDR3 is TGCGCCAGCAGCTTAACGGGGGGTTACAATGAGCAGTTCTTC. It is translated as CASSLTGGYNEQFF.

J is TRBJ2-1 and V is TRBV19; 10 nucleotides agree with TRBD2. The V segment lost 1 base and the J segment 7 bases; nucleotides outside the gene matches: 7. The CDR3 spans 16 residues. Germline CDR1 LNHDA, CDR2 SQIVND (reference sequence). CDR3 protein: CASSIVAGGMGNEQFF. The CDR3, as DNA: TGTGCCAGTAGTATAGTAGCGGGGGGCATGGGAAATGAGCAGTTCTTC.

This clone was observed a few times. J is TRBJ2-7 and V is TRBV19, with 7 bases identical to TRBD2. After removal of 5 bases from V and 1 base from J, the junction contained 17 bases not matched to a gene. CDR3 length: 18 amino acids. Germline V lookup: CDR1 LNHDA, CDR2 SQIVND (reference sequence). The DNA of the CDR3 is TGTGCCAGTAGTCCCGCCGCCCGCCACAGCGGGACTTCCTACGAGCAGTACTTC. Translating gives CASSPAARHSGTSYEQYF.

The V gene is TRBV7-2, the J gene TRBJ1-2; no reliable D call. Germline V gene data show CDR1 as SGHTA and CDR2 as FQGNSA. The germline V and J ends were trimmed by 2 bases and 0 bases, with 16 bases remaining between them. CDR3 length: 17 amino acids. CDR3 nucleotides: TGTGCCAGCAGCTTACCCCCCCCAGCGCAAGCTAACTATGGCTACACCTTC. Amino acids: CASSLPPPAQANYGYTF.

The chain is built from TRBV9 and TRBJ2-1, with TRBD1 matching over 9 bases. The V segment lost 3 bases and the J segment 5 bases; nucleotides outside the gene matches: 12. Germline assignment: CDR1 SGDLS and CDR2 YYNGEE. The CDR3 runs 17 residues. CDR3 sequence: CASSASGTGGYHNEQFF. CDR3 bases: TGTGCCAGCAGCGCGAGCGGTACAGGGGGCTATCACAATGAGCAGTTCTTC.

This chain uses TRBV21-1 with TRBJ2-7; the table's D call, TRBD1, has no DNA check behind it. TRBV21-1 is a listed pseudogene. There are 15 residues in the CDR3. CDR3 residues: CASSKGTGGGYEQYF. In nucleotides, the CDR3 is TGTGCCAGCAGCAAAGGGACAGGGGGAGGTTACGAGCAGTACTTC.

The chain uses TRBV25-1 and TRBJ1-1; 7 positions agree with TRBD1. The ends lost 2 bases at V and 11 bases at J; junction bases unmatched: 11. Looked up from germline, CDR1 is MGHDK and CDR2 is SYGVNS. The CDR3 sequence is 14 residues long. The CDR3 reads CASSERDRGKGAFF. The CDR3 bases are TGTGCCAGCAGTGAAAGGGACAGAGGTAAAGGGGCTTTCTTT. Together with reference TRBV25-1 and TRBJ1-1, the CDR3 gives the full variable domain: EADIYQTPRYLVIGTGKKITLECSQTMGHDKMYWYQQDPGMELHLIHYSYGVNSTEKGDLSSESTVSRIRTEHFPLTLESARPSHTSQYLCASSERDRGKGAFFGQGTRLTVV.

The chain is built from TRBV7-2 and TRBJ2-7; 10 nucleotides line up with TRBD2. V dropped 5 bases and J dropped 3; count of bases not matched to a gene: 4. Germline loops: CDR1 SGHTA, CDR2 FQGNSA. This CDR3 contains 14 residues. CDR3 protein: CASSPGLAVYEQYF. In DNA, the CDR3 is TGTGCCAGCAGCCCTGGACTAGCGGTCTACGAGCAGTACTTC. Drawing the rest from reference TRBV7-2 and TRBJ2-7, the complete variable domain is GAGVSQSPSNKVTEKGKDVELRCDPISGHTALYWYRQSLGQGLEFLIYFQGNSAPDKSGLPSDRFSAERTGGSVSTLTIQRTQQEDSAVYLCASSPGLAVYEQYFGPGTRLTVT.

The genes are TRBV5-4 and TRBJ2-7, with TRBD2 identical over 14 bases. The CDR3 length is 15 residues. The germline CDR1 and CDR2 sequences are SGHNT and YYREEE (reference sequence). V trimming: 3 bases; J trimming: 4 bases; junction bases outside the gene matches: 3. The CDR3 reads CASSSWTSGGYEQYF. In DNA, the CDR3 is TGTGCCAGCAGCTCATGGACTAGCGGGGGGTACGAGCAGTACTTC.

V usage is TRBV4-2 and J usage is TRBJ1-5; D is possibly TRBD1 (5 bases). CDR3 size: 15 residues. Germline V lookup: CDR1 LGHNA, CDR2 YNFKEQ. Trimming took 0 bases from V and 3 from J, leaving 9 bases between them. DNA of the CDR3: TGTGCCAGCAGCCAAGAGGGGCACATCAATCAGCCCCAGCATTTT. Its protein is CASSQEGHINQPQHF.

The chain has TRBV5-1 and TRBJ2-7, with a possible D match to TRBD1 (5 bases). Trimming cost V 0 bases and J 3 bases, with 7 bases left between them. The germline gives CDR1 SGHRS, CDR2 YFSETQ. This CDR3 spans 13 amino acids. CDR3 protein: CASSLEGVYEQYF. DNA for the CDR3: TGCGCCAGCAGCTTGGAAGGGGTCTACGAGCAGTACTTC.

This clone was counted only a few times. The V call is TRBV6-2 or TRBV6-3, the J call TRBJ1-5; TRBD1 might be the D (6 bases). Germline V gene sequence: CDR1 MNHEY, CDR2 SVGEGT. V was clipped by 6 bases and J by 11 bases, with 23 bases between them. The CDR3 covers 15 residues. The CDR3 spells CASSLYTGKGVAQHF. CDR3 in DNA: TGTGCCAGCAGCCTATACACAGGGAAAGGTGTGGCCCAGCATTTT.

The V and J genes are TRBV28 and TRBJ2-3, with 8 bases identical to TRBD1. J lost 0 bases, V lost 2 bases, and 10 bases had no gene match. CDR3 length equals 18 residues. CDR1 and CDR2 from the germline V gene are MDHEN and SYDVKM. The CDR3 here is CASSLIGYRGTSTDTQYF. In DNA form, the CDR3 reads TGTGCCAGCAGTTTAATAGGGTACAGGGGGACTAGCACAGATACGCAGTATTTT.

The V gene is TRBV5-1, the J gene TRBJ2-3; TRBD2 aligns across 14 bases. The CDR3 is 18 residues long. Germline loops: CDR1 SGHRS, CDR2 YFSETQ. The trim removed 6 bases at V and 1 base at J, leaving 10 bases unmatched. The CDR3 is CASTGLAGGFARTDTQYF. The CDR3, as DNA: TGCGCCAGCACCGGACTAGCGGGAGGATTCGCACGCACAGATACGCAGTATTTT.

This chain links TRBV5-5 with TRBJ2-5, with 7 positions matching TRBD2. V lost 2 bases, J lost 2 bases, and 6 bases stayed unmatched. The CDR3 is 15 residues long. Germline assignment: CDR1 SGHKS and CDR2 YYEKEE (reference sequence). The CDR3 DNA follows: TGTGCCAGCAGCTTCGGATGGGGGGGTCAAGAGACCCAGTACTTC. The encoded protein is CASSFGWGGQETQYF.

About this clone itself: The germline gene is not matched at one end of the junction; a read error may be the cause. The J gene is TRBJ1-5, the V gene TRBV6-6; 12 positions match TRBD1. CDR1 is MNHNY, CDR2 SVGAGI, per germline (reference sequence). CDR3 size: 14 residues. CDR3 protein: CASRGTGGKQPQHF. The CDR3 DNA reads as TGTGCCAGCAGGGGGACAGGGGGCAAGCAGCCCCAGCATTTT.

This chain links TRBV7-3 with TRBJ2-1; 8 nucleotides line up with TRBD2. The CDR3 is 17 amino acids. The V segment lost 1 base and the J segment 1 base; nucleotides outside the gene matches: 6. CDR1 SGHTA and CDR2 FQGTGA come from the germline V gene. The CDR3, as DNA: TGTGCCAGCAGCTTAATCTACGGGAGGGGGTCCTACAATGAGCAGTTCTTC. It translates to CASSLIYGRGSYNEQFF.

J is TRBJ1-1 and V is TRBV11-3; D is unclear. The V end lost 5 bases, the J end lost 1 base, and 8 bases lay between the germline ends. The length of the CDR3 is 13 residues. Germline lookup yields CDR1 SGHNT and CDR2 YENEEA. The CDR3 sequence: CASSQDTNTEAFF. The CDR3 DNA sequence: TGTGCCAGCAGCCAAGACACGAACACTGAAGCTTTCTTT.

CDR3 protein: CASSRTGGTGNTIYF. The CDR3 coding sequence is TGCGCCAGCAGCCGGACAGGGGGTACAGGAAACACCATATATTTT. V gene TRBV5-1 combines with J gene TRBJ1-3; 10 nucleotides align to TRBD1. The J segment lost 4 bases and the V segment lost 4 bases, leaving 5 bases of the junction unmatched. Germline V gene sequence: CDR1 SGHRS, CDR2 YFSETQ. The CDR3 is 15 amino acids.

This clone was recorded only once. The chain links TRBV6-5 to TRBJ2-3; possible D gene TRBD2, 5 bases. CDR3 length: 11 amino acids. V shed 7 bases and J shed 8 bases, with 10 bases lying between them. Germline CDR1 MNHEY, CDR2 SVGAGI. This CDR3 is CASTEAGTQYF. The CDR3 DNA is TGTGCCAGCACCGAGGCGGGTACGCAGTATTTT.

The chain has TRBV7-2 and TRBJ2-2; 9 bases align to TRBD1. Germline CDR1 and CDR2: SGHTA and FQGNSA. This CDR3 has 16 amino acids. The trim removed 5 bases at V and 1 base at J, leaving 5 bases unmatched. The CDR3 sequence is CASSPRTGENTGELFF. The DNA for the CDR3 is TGTGCCAGCAGCCCCCGGACAGGGGAGAACACCGGGGAGCTGTTTTTT.

This chain links TRBV11-2 with TRBJ1-2; D ambiguous. CDR1 SGHAT and CDR2 FQNNGV come from the germline V gene. CDR3 length: 12 amino acids. Trimming pared 3 bases from V and 5 bases from J, leaving 7 bases between. CDR3 nucleotide sequence: TGTGCCAGCAGCTTGGGAGGGTATGGCTACACCTTC. This encodes CASSLGGYGYTF.